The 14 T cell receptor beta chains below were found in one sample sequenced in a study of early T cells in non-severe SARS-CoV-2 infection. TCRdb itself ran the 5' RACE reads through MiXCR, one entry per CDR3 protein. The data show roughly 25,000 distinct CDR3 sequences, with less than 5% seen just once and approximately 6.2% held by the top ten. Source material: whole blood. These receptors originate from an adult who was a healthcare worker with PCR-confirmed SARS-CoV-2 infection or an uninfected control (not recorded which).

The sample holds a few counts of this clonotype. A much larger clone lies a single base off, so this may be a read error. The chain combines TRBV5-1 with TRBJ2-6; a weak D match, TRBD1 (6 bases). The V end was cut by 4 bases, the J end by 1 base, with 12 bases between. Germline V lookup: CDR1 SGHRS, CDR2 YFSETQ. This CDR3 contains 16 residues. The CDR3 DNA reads TGCGCCAGCAGCGCGGGCAGGGGATCTGGGGCCAACGTCCTGACTTTC. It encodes CASSAGRGSGANVLTF.

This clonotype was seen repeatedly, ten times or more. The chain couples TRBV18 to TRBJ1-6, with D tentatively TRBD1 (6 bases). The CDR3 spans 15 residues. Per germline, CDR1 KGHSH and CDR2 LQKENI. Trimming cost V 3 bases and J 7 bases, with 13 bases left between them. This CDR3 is CASSPLGALNSPLHF. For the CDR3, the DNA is TGTGCCAGCTCACCCTTGGGGGCCTTGAATTCACCCCTCCACTTT.

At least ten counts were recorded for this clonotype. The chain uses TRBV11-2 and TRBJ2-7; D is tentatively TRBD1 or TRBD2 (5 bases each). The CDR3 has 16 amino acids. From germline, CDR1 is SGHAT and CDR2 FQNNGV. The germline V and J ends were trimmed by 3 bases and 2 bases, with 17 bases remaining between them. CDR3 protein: CASSLLRDRGPYEQYF. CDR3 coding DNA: TGTGCCAGCAGCTTGCTGAGGGACCGTGGGCCCTACGAGCAGTACTTC.

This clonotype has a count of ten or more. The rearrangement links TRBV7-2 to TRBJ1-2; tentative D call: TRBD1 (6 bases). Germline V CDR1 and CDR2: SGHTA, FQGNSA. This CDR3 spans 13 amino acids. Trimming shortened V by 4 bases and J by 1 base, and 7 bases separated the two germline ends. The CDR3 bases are TGTGCCAGCAGCTCAGGGGTTAACTATGGCTACACCTTC. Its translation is CASSSGVNYGYTF.

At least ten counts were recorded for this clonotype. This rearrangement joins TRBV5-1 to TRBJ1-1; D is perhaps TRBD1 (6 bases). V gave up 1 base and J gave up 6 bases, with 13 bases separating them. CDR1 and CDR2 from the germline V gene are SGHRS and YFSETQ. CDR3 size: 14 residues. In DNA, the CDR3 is TGCGCCAGCAGCTTGTCGACAGGCCTTTCTGAAGCTTTCTTT. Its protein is CASSLSTGLSEAFF.

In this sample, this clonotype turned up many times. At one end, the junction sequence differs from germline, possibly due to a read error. CDR3 protein: CASSSGLAAYNEQFF. CDR3 nucleotide sequence: TGTGCTAGCAGCTCTGGACTAGCGGCCTACAATGAGCAGTTCTTC. The gene calls are TRBV7-7 and TRBJ2-1, with 10 bases fitting TRBD2. CDR3 length equals 15 residues. The V gene's germline CDR1 is SSHAT and CDR2 FNYEAQ (reference sequence).

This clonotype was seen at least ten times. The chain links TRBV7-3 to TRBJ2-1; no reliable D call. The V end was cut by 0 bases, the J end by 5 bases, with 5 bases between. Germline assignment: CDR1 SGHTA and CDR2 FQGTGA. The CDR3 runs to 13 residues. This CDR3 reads CASSLTRDNEQFF. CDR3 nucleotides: TGTGCCAGCAGCTTAACGCGAGACAATGAGCAGTTCTTC.

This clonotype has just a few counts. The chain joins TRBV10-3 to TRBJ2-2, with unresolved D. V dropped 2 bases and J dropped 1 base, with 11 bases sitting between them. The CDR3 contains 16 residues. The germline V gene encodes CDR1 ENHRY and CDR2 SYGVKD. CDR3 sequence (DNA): TGTGCCATCAGTGAGAGCCTATTTGTGAACACCGGGGAGCTGTTTTTT. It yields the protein CAISESLFVNTGELFF.

The CDR3 bases are TGTGCCACCAGCAGAGCCGGGGGGACCAACACCGGGGAGCTGTTTTTT. It codes for CATSRAGGTNTGELFF. V usage is TRBV15 and J usage is TRBJ2-2; 7 nucleotides match TRBD2. The CDR3 runs to 16 residues. Germline assignment: CDR1 LNHNV and CDR2 YYDKDF (reference sequence). V lost 1 base and J lost 2; bases outside the gene matches: 4.

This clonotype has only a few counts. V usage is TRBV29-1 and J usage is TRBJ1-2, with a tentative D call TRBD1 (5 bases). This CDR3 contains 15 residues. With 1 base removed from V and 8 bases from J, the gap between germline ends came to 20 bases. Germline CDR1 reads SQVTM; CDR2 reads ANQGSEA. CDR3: CSVEVVVWSGLGYTF. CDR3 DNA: TGCAGCGTTGAAGTAGTTGTCTGGTCAGGGCTGGGCTACACCTTC. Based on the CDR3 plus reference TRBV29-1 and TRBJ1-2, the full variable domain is SAVISQKPSRDICQRGTSLTIQCQVDSQVTMMFWYRQQPGQSLTLIATANQGSEATYESGFVIDKFPISRPNLTFSTLTVSNMSPEDSSIYLCSVEVVVWSGLGYTFGSGTRLTVV.

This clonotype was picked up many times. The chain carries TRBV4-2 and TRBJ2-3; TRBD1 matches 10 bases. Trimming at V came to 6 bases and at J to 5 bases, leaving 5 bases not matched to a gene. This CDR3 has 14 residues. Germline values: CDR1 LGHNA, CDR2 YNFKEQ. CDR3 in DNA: TGTGCCAGCAGGGGACAGGGGCAGGGAGATACGCAGTATTTT. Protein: CASRGQGQGDTQYF.

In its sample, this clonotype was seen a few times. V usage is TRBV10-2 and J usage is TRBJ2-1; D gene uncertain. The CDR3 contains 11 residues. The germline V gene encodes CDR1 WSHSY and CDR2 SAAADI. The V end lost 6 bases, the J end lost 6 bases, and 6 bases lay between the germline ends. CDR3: CASSPFNEQFF. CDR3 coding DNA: TGCGCCAGCAGCCCTTTCAATGAGCAGTTCTTC.

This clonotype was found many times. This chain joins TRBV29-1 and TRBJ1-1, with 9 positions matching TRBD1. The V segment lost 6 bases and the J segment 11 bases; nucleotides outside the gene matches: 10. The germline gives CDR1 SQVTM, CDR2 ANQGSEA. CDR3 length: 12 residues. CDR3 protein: CSVLGDREDAFF. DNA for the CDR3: TGCAGCGTGTTGGGGGACAGGGAAGACGCTTTCTTT.

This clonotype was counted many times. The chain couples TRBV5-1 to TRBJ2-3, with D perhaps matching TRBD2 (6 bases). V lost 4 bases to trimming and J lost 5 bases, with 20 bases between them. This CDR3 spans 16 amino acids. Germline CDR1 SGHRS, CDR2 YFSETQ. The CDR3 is CASSLLMIGGGDTQYF. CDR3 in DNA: TGCGCCAGCAGCCTCCTTATGATCGGGGGAGGAGATACGCAGTATTTT.